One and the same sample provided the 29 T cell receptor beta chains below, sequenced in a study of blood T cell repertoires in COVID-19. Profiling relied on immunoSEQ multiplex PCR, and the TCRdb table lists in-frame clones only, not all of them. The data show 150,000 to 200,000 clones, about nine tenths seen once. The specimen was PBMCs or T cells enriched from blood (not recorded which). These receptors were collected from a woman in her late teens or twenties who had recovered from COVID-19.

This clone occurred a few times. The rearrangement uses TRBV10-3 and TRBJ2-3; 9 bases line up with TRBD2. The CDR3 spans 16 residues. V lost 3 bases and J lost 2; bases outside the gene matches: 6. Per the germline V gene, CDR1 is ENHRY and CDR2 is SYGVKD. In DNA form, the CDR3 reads TGTGCCATCAGTGAACGTCTAGCGGGGCTCACAGATACGCAGTATTTT. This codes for CAISERLAGLTDTQYF.

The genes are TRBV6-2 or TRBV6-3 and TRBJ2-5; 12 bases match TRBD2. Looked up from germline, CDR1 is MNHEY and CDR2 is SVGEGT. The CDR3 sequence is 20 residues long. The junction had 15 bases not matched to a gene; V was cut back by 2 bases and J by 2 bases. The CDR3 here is CASSYTPLLAGGPKQETQYF. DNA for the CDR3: TGTGCCAGCAGTTACACACCATTACTAGCGGGGGGCCCCAAACAAGAGACCCAGTACTTC.

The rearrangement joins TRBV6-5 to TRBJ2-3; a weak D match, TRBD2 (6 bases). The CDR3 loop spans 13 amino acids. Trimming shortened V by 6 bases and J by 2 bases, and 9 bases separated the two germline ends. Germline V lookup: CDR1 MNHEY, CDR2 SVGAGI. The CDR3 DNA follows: TGTGCCAGCAGAACGGGGGACACAGATACGCAGTATTTT. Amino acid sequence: CASRTGDTDTQYF.

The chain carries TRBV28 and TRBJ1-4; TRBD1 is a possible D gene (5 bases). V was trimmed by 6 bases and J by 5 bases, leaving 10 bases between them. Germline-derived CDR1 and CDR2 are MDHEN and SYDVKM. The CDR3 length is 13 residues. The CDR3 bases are TGTGCCAGCAGAGTAGCAGGGAATGAAAAACTGTTTTTT. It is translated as CASRVAGNEKLFF.

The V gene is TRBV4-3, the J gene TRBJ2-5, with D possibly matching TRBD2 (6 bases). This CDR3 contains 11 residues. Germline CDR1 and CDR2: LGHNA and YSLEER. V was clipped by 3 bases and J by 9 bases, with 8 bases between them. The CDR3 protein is CASSQGGAQYF. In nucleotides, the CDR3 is TGCGCCAGCAGCCAGGGAGGTGCCCAGTACTTC.

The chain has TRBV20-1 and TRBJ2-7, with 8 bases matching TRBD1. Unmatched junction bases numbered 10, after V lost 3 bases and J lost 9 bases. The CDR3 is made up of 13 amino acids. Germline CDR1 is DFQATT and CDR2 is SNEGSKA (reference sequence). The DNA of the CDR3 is TGCAGTGCTAGTGGCGGACAGGGTATGGGGCAGTACTTC. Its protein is CSASGGQGMGQYF.

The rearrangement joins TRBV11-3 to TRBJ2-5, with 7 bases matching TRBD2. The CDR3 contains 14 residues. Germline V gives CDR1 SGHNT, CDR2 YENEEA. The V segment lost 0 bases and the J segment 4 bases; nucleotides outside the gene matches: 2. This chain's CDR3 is CASSLDGEGETQYF. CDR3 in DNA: TGTGCCAGCAGCTTAGATGGGGAGGGAGAGACCCAGTACTTC.

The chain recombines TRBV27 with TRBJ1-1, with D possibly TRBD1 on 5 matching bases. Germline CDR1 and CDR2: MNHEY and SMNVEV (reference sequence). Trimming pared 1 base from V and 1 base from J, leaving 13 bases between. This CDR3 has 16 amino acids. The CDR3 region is CASSLYSMTANTEAFF. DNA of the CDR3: TGTGCCAGCAGTTTATACTCCATGACAGCGAACACTGAAGCTTTCTTT.

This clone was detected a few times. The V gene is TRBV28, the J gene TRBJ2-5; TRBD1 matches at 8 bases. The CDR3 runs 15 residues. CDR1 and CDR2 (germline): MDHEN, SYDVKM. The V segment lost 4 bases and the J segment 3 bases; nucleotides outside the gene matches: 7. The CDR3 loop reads CASSSGGGVEETQYF. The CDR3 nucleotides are TGTGCCAGCAGTTCAGGGGGCGGGGTAGAAGAGACCCAGTACTTC.

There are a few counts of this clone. The CDR3 spells CASSEQAGLYEKLFF. The CDR3 nucleotides read TGTGCCAGCAGTGAACAGGCCGGACTCTATGAAAAACTGTTTTTT. The chain combines TRBV6-1 with TRBJ1-4; D uncertain. The CDR3 totals 15 residues. The V and J ends lost 2 bases and 6 bases respectively, with 13 bases between them. Germline-derived CDR1 and CDR2 are MNHNS and SASEGT.

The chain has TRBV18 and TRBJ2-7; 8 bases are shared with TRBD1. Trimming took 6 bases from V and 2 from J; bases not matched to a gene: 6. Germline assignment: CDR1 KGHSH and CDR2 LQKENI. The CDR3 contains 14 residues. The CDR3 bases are TGTGCCAGCTCCTTGGACAGGGAGCCCTACGAGCAGTACTTC. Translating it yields CASSLDREPYEQYF.

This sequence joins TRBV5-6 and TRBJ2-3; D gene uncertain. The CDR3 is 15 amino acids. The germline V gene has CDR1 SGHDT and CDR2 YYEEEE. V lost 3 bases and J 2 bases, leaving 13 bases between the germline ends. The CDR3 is CASSYDFPPTDTQYF. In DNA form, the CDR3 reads TGTGCCAGCAGCTACGACTTTCCACCCACAGATACGCAGTATTTT.

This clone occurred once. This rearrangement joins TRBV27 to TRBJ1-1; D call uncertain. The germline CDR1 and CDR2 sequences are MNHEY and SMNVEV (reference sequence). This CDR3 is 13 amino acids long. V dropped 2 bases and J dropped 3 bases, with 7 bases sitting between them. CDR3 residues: CASSLGPDTEAFF. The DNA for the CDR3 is TGTGCCAGCAGTTTAGGGCCAGACACTGAAGCTTTCTTT.

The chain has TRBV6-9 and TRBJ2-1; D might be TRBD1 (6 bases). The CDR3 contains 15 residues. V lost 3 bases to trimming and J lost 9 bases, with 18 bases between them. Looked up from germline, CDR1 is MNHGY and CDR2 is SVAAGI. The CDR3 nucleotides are TGTGCCAGCAGTTACGCCGACAGGTTTAGTGGTGAGCAGTTCTTC. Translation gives CASSYADRFSGEQFF.

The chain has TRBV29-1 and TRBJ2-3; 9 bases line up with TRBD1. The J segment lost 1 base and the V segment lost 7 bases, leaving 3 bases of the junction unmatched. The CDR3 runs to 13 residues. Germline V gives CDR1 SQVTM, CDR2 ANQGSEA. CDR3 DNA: TGCAGCGCGAGGACAGGGGGCACAGATACGCAGTATTTT. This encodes CSARTGGTDTQYF.

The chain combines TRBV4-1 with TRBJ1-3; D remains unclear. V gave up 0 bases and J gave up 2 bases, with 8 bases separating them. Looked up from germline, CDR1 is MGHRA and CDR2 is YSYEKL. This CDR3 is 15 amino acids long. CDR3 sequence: CASSQDLSPGNTIYF. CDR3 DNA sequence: TGCGCCAGCAGCCAAGATCTCAGTCCTGGAAACACCATATATTTT.

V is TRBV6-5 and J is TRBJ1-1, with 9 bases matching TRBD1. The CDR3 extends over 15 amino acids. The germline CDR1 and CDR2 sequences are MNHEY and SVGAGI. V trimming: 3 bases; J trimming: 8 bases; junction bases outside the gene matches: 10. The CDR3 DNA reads TGTGCCAGCAGTTATGAGGGGACAGGGAGAGTAGAAGCTTTCTTT. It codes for CASSYEGTGRVEAFF.

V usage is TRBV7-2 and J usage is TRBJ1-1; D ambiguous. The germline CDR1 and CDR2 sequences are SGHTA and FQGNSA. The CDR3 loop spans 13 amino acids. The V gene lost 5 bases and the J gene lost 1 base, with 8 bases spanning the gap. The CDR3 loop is CASSPSPNTEAFF. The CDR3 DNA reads TGTGCCAGCAGCCCGAGTCCGAACACTGAAGCTTTCTTT.

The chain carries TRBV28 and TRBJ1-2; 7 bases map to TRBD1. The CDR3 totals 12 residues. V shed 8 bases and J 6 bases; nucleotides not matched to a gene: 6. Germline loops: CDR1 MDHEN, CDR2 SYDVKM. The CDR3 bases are TGTGCCAGCCACACAGGGGTGGATGGCTACACCTTC. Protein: CASHTGVDGYTF.

CDR3 coding DNA: TGTGCCACCCTCGGACAGGCCCCGGGCACCGGGGAGCTGTTTTTT. Its translation is CATLGQAPGTGELFF. The genes are TRBV15 and TRBJ2-2, with 7 nucleotides matching TRBD1. V trimming: 8 bases; J trimming: 4 bases; junction bases outside the gene matches: 10. Germline V lookup: CDR1 LNHNV, CDR2 YYDKDF (reference sequence). The CDR3 extends over 15 amino acids.

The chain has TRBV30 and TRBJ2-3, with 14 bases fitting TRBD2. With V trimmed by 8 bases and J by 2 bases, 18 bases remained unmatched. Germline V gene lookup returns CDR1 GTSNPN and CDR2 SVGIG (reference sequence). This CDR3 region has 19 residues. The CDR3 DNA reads TGTGCCAGGAACCTAGGGACTAGCGGGAGCGAATCGAACACAGATACGCAGTATTTT. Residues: CARNLGTSGSESNTDTQYF. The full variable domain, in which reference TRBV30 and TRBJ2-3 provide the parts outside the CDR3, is SQTIHQWPATLVQPVGSPLSLECTVEGTSNPNLYWYRQAAGRGLQLLFYSVGIGQISSEVPQNLSASRPQDRQFILSSKKLLLSDSGFYLCARNLGTSGSESNTDTQYFGPGTRLTVL.

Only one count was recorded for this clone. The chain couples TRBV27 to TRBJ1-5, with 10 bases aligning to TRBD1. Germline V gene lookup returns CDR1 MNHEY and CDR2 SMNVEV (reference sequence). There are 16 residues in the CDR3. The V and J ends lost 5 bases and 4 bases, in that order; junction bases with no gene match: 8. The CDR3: CASSRQPGQGNQPQHF. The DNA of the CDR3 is TGTGCCAGCAGTCGTCAACCGGGACAGGGGAATCAGCCCCAGCATTTT.

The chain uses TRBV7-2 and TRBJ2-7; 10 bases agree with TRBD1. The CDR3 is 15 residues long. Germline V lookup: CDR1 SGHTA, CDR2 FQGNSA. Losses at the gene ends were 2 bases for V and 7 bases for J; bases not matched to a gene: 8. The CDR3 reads CASSLLPGQGREQYF. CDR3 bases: TGTGCCAGCAGCTTACTGCCGGGACAGGGGAGGGAGCAGTACTTC.

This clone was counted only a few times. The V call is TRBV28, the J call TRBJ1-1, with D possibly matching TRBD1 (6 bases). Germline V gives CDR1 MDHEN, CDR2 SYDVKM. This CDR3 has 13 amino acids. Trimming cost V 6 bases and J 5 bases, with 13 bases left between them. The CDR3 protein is CASSGTPGTEAFF. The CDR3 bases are TGTGCCAGCAGCGGGACACCCGGGACTGAAGCTTTCTTT. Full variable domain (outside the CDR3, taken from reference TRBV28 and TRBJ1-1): DVKVTQSSRYLVKRTGEKVFLECVQDMDHENMFWYRQDPGLGLRLIYFSYDVKMKEKGDIPEGYSVSREKKERFSLILESASTNQTSMYLCASSGTPGTEAFFGQGTRLTVV.

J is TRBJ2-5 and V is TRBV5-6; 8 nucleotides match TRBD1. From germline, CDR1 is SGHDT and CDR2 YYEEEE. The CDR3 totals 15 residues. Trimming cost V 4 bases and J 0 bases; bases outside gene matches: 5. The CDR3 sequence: CASSDRQGYQETQYF. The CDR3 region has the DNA TGTGCCAGCAGCGACAGACAGGGGTACCAAGAGACCCAGTACTTC.

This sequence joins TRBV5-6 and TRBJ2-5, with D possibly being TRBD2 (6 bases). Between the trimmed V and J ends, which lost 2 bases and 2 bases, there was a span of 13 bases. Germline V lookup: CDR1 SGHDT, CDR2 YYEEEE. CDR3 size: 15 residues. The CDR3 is CASSFFPGGQETQYF. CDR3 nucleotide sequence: TGTGCCAGCAGCTTTTTTCCAGGAGGGCAAGAGACCCAGTACTTC. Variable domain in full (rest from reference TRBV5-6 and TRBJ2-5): DAGVTQSPTHLIKTRGQQVTLRCSPKSGHDTVSWYQQALGQGPQFIFQYYEEEERQRGNFPDRFSGHQFPNYSSELNVNALLLGDSALYLCASSFFPGGQETQYFGPGTRLLVL.

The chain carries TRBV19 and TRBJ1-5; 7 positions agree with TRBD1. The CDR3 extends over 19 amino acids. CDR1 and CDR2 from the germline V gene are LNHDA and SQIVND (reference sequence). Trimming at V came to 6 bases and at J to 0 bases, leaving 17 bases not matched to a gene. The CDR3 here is CASSHQRGRGASSNQPQHF. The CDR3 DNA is TGTGCCAGTAGCCATCAACGGGGCAGGGGGGCTTCTAGCAATCAGCCCCAGCATTTT. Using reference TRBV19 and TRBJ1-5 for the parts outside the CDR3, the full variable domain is DGGITQSPKYLFRKEGQNVTLSCEQNLNHDAMYWYRQDPGQGLRLIYYSQIVNDFQKGDIAEGYSVSREKKESFPLTVTSAQKNPTAFYLCASSHQRGRGASSNQPQHFGDGTRLSIL.

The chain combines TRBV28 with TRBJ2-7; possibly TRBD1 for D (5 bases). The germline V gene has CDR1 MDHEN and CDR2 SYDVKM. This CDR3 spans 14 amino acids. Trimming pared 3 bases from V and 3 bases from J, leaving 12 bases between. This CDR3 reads CASSLWQGNYEQYF. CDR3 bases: TGTGCCAGCAGTTTGTGGCAGGGTAACTACGAGCAGTACTTC.

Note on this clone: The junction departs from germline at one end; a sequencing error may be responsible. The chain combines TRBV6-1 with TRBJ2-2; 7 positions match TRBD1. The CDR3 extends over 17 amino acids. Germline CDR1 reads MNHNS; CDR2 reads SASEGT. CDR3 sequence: CASREGGRGGTTGELFF. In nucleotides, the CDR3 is TGTGCCAGCAGGGAAGGGGGCAGGGGTGGTACCACCGGGGAGCTGTTTTTT.